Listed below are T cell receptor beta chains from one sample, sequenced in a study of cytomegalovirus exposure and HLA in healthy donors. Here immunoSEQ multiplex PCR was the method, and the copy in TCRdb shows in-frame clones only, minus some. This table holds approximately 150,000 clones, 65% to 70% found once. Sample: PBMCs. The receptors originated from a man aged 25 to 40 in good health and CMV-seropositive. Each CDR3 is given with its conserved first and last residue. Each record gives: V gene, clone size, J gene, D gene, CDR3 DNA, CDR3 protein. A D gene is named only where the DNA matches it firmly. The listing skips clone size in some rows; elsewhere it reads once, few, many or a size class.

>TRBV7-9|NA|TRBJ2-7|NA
TGTGCCAGCAGCTTAGGAAGCGGTGAGCAGTACTTC
CASSLGSGEQYF
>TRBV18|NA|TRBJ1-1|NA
TGTGCCAGCTCACAGGACAGTATGAACACTGAAGCTTTCTTT
CASSQDSMNTEAFF
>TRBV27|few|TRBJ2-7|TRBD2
TGTGCCAGCAGTTTAGGCGGGAGCCACGAGCAGTACTTC
CASSLGGSHEQYF
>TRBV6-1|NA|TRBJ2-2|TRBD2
TGTGCCAGCAGTGGACGGACTAGCGGGAACACCGGGGAGCTGTTTTTT
CASSGRTSGNTGELFF
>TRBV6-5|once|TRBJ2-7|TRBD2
TGTGCCAGCAGTCCGATGACTAGCCCCCACGAGCAGTACTTC
CASSPMTSPHEQYF
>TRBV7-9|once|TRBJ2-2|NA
TGTGCCAGCAGCTTAAGGGCTGAAACCACAGGCGGGGAGCTGTTTTTT
CASSLRAETTGGELFF
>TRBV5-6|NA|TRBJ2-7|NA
TGTGCCAGCAGGGGCCGCCGCGAGCAGTACTTT
CASRGRREQYF
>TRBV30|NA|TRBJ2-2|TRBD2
TGTGCCTGGAGGGTGGCGGGAGGGACCGGGGAGCTGTTTTTT
CAWRVAGGTGELFF
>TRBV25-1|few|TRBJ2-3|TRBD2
TGTGCCAGCACACGGACTAGCGGAAACACAGATACGCAGTATTTT
CASTRTSGNTDTQYF
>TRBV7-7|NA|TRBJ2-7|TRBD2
TGTGCTAGCAGCCCTCAGCGGGAGGGCGACGAGCAGTACTTC
CASSPQREGDEQYF
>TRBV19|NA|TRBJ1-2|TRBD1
TGTGCCAGCCGGGACAGTGAGTACTATGGCTACACCTTC
CASRDSEYYGYTF
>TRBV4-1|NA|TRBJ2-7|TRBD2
TGCGCCAGCAGCCAGGGAGGGGCCTACGAGCAGTACTTC
CASSQGGAYEQYF
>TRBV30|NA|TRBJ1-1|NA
TGTGCCTGGACGGTAAACACTGAAGCTTTCTTT
CAWTVNTEAFF
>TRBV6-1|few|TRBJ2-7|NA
TGTGCCAGCACCGGCGGGACCTCCTACGAGCAGTACTTC
CASTGGTSYEQYF
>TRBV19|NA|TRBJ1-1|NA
TGTGCCAGTAGTATTCCGGCGCGGATTGAAGCTTTCTTT
CASSIPARIEAFF
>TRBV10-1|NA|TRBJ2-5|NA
TGCGCCAGCAGGGATAACAGGTCCGGCAAGCAGTACTTC
CASRDNRSGKQYF
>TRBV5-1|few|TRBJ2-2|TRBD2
TGCGCCAGCAGCCCGGGAAGACTAGCGGGAGTCACCGGGGAGCTGTTTTTT
CASSPGRLAGVTGELFF
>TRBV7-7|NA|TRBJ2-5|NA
TGTGCCAGCAGCTCTCGGTGGGAGACCCAGTACTTC
CASSSRWETQYF
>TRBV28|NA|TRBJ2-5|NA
TGTGCCAGCAGAGGGGCAGGGCGGGAGACCCAGTACTTC
CASRGAGRETQYF
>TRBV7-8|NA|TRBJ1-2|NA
TGTGCCAGCAGCTTAGTGGCGGCAGGGGTTACTAACTATGGCTACACCTTC
CASSLVAAGVTNYGYTF
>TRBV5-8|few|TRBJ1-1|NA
TGTGCCAGCAGCTTTGGTGTATGGAGTGAAGCTTTCTTT
CASSFGVWSEAFF
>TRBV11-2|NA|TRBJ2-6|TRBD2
TGTGCCAGCAGCTCAGACGGGGGGACCGTCCTGACTTTC
CASSSDGGTVLTF
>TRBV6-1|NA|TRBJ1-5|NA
TGTGCCAGCAGTGAAGGTGACAGGATCTATCAGCCCCAGCATTTT
CASSEGDRIYQPQHF
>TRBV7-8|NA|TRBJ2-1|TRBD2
TGTGCCAGCAGGAAAACCCGGCTAGCGGGAGAAAAGAATGAGCAGTTCTTC
CASRKTRLAGEKNEQFF
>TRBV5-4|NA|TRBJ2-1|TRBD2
TGTGCCAGCAGCTTGGAGGTTAGCGGGGTCAACAATGAGCAGTTCTTC
CASSLEVSGVNNEQFF
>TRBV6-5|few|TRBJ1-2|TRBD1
TGTGCCAGCAGAAGTACGGGACAGAGATTCTATGGCTACACCTTC
CASRSTGQRFYGYTF
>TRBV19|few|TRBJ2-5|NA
TGTGCCAGTAGTAGAGGACAGCAAGAGACCCAGTACTTC
CASSRGQQETQYF
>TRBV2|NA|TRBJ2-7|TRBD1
TGTGCCAGCAGTGGGGACAGCACCTACGAGCAGTACTTC
CASSGDSTYEQYF
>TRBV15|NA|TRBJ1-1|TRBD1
TGTGCCACCAGCAGAGCGGCGACAGGGACCAACACTGAAGCTTTCTTT
CATSRAATGTNTEAFF
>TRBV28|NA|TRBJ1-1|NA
TGTGCCAGCACTGAGGAGGGCACTGAAGCTTTCTTT
CASTEEGTEAFF
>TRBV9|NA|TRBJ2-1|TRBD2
TGTGCCAGCAGCGTAGAGAGCGGGGACAATGAGCAGTTCTTC
CASSVESGDNEQFF
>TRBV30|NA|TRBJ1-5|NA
TGTGCCTGGAGTCGGCAGGACAATCAGCCCCAGCATTTT
CAWSRQDNQPQHF
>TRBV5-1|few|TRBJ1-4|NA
TGCGCCAGCAGCTTCGGGACACAGAATGAAAAACTGTTTTTT
CASSFGTQNEKLFF
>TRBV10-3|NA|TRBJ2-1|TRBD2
TGTGCCATCAGTGAGCCTTGGACTAGCGCTAACAATGAGCAGTTCTTC
CAISEPWTSANNEQFF
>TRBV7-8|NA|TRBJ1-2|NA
TGTGCCAGCAGCTTAAGATGGCAGGGTGACTACACCTTC
CASSLRWQGDYTF
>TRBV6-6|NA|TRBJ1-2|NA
TGTGCCAGCAGTCAACACGCGGCCGTAAACTATGGCTACACCTTC
CASSQHAAVNYGYTF
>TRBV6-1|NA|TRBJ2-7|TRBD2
TGTGCCAGCAGTACCTTAGCGGGAGCTGAGCAGTACTTC
CASSTLAGAEQYF